Ten or more counts support the clone carrying this T cell receptor (beta chain). The antigen remains undetermined. The sample originates from a study of CD8 T cells in ankylosing spondylitis. General study findings and limits: Some of these motif variants have turned up before, in reports on reactive arthritis synovial fluid and blood. Significantly higher representation of disease-linked clones was reported for matched ankylosing spondylitis synovial fluid. Clones linked to disease, bearing a CD8+ phenotype, were relatively rare in peripheral blood.

TCRdb redid the calling of the 5' RACE reads with MiXCR, one entry per CDR3 protein. The profile shows around 130,000 distinct CDR3 sequences, 7% of them singletons. The sequenced material came from blood, either unsorted or a sorted T cell fraction (not recorded which). The TCR was taken from a male donor with ankylosing spondylitis or in good health (not recorded which).

The CDR3: CASQLGSTVFRSPLHF. The CDR3 coding sequence is TGCGCCAGCCAATTAGGATCGACAGTGTTTCGATCACCCCTCCACTTT. The rearrangement links TRBV5-1 to TRBJ1-6; D possibly corresponds to TRBD1 (5 bases). V was trimmed by 7 bases and J by 10 bases, leaving 24 bases between them. The CDR3 spans 16 residues. The germline V gene has CDR1 SGHRS and CDR2 YFSETQ.